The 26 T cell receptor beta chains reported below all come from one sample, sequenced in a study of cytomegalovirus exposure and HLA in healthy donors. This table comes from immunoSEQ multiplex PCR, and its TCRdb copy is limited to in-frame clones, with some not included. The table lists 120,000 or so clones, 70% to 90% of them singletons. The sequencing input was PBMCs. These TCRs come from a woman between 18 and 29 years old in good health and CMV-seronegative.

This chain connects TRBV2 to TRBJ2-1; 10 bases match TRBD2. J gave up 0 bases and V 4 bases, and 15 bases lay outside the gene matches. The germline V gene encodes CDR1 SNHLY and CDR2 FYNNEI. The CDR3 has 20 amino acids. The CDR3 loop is CASSVLGTSGMWLSYNEQFF. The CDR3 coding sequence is TGTGCCAGCAGTGTGCTTGGAACTAGCGGGATGTGGCTCTCCTACAATGAGCAGTTCTTC.

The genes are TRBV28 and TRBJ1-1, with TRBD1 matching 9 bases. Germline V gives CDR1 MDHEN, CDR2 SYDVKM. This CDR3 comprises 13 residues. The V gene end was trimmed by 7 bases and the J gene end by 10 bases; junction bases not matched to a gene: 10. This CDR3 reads CASTLQGARVAFF. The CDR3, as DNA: TGTGCCAGCACTCTACAGGGGGCGCGGGTAGCTTTCTTT.

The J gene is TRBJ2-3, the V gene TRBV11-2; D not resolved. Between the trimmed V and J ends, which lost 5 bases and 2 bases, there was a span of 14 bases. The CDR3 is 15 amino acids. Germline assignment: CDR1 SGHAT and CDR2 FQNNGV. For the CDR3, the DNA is TGTGCCAGCAGCCTCAATACAGTACCCACAGATACGCAGTATTTT. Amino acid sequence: CASSLNTVPTDTQYF.

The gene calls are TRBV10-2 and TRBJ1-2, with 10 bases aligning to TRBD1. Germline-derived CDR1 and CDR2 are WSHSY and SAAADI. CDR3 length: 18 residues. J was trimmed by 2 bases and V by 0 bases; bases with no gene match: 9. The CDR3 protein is CASSESIAGQGVNYGYTF. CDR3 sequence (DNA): TGCGCCAGCAGTGAGTCGATCGCCGGACAGGGGGTAAACTATGGCTACACCTTC.

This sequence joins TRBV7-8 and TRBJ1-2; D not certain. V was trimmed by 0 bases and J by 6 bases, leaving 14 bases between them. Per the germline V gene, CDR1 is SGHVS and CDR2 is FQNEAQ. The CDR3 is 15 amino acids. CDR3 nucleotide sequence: TGTGCCAGCAGCTTAGCGGTCCGGGGAGAGGATGGCTACACCTTC. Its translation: CASSLAVRGEDGYTF.

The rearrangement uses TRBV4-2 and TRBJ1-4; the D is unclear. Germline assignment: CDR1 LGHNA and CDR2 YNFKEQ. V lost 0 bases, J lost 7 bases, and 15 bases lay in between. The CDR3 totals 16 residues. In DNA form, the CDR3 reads TGTGCCAGCAGCCAAGATAGTCCGGGGTCGATTGAAAAACTGTTTTTT. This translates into CASSQDSPGSIEKLFF.

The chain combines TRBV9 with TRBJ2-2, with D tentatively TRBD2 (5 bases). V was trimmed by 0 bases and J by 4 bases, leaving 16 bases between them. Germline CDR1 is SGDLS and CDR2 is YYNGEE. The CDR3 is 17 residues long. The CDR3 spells CASSVGVGSGSTGELFF. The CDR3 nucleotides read TGTGCCAGCAGCGTAGGGGTGGGGAGCGGATCCACCGGGGAGCTGTTTTTT. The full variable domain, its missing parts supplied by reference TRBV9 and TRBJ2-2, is DSGVTQTPKHLITATGQRVTLRCSPRSGDLSVYWYQQSLDQGLQFLIQYYNGEERAKGNILERFSAQQFPDLHSELNLSSLELGDSALYFCASSVGVGSGSTGELFFGEGSRLTVL.

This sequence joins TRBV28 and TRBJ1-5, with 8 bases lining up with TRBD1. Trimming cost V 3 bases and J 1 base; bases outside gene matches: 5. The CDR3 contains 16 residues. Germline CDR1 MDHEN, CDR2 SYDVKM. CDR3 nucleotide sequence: TGTGCCAGCAGTTTCCGACAGGGGAACAGCAATCAGCCCCAGCATTTT. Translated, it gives CASSFRQGNSNQPQHF.

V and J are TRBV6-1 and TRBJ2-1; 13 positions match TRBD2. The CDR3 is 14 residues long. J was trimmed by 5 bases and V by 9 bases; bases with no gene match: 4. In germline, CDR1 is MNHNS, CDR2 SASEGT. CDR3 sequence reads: CASRLAGGNNEQFF. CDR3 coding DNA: TGTGCCAGTCGACTAGCGGGAGGAAACAATGAGCAGTTCTTC.

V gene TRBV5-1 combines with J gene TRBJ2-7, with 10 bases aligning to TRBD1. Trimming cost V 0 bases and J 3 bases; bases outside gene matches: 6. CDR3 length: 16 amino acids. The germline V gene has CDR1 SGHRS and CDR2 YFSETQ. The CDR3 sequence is CASSLAGTGDFYEQYF. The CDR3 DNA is TGCGCCAGCAGCTTGGCCGGGACAGGGGACTTCTACGAGCAGTACTTC.

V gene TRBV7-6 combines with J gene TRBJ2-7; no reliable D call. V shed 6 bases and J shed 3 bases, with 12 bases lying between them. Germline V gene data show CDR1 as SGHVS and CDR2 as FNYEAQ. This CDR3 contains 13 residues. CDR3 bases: TGTGCCAGCAGTATCTCGCGGAACTACGAGCAGTACTTC. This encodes CASSISRNYEQYF.

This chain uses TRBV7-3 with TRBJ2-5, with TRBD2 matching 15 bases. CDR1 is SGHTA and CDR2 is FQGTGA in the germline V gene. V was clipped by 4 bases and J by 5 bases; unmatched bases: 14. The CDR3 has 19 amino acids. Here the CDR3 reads CASSSEPPGLAGGRETQYF. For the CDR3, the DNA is TGTGCCAGCAGCTCCGAACCACCGGGACTAGCGGGGGGTAGGGAGACCCAGTACTTC.

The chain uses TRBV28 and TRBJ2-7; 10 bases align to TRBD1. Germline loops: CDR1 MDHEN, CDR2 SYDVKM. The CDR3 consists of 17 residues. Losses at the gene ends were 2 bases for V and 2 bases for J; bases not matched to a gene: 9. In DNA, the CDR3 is TGTGCCAGCAGTTTAGGGGCATCGGGACAGGGGACCTACGAGCAGTACTTC. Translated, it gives CASSLGASGQGTYEQYF.

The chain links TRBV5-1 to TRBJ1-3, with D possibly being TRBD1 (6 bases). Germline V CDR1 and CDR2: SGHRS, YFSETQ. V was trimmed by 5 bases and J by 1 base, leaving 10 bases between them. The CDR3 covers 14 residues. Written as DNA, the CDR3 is TGCGCCAGCAGGGATACAGGGTCTGGAAACACCATATATTTT. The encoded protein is CASRDTGSGNTIYF.

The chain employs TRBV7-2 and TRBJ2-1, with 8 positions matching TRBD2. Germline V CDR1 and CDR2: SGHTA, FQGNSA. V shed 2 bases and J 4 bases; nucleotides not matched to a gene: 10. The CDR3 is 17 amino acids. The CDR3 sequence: CASSLWSGSPQYNEQFF. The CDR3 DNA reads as TGTGCCAGCAGCTTATGGAGCGGGAGTCCACAATACAATGAGCAGTTCTTC.

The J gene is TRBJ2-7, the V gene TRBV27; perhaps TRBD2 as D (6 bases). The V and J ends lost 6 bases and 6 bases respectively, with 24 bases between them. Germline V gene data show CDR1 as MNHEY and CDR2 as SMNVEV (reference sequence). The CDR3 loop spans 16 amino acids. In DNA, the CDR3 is TGTGCCAGCAGCTGGGCCGGGACTCCCGCCCCTCGCGAGCAGTACTTC. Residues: CASSWAGTPAPREQYF.

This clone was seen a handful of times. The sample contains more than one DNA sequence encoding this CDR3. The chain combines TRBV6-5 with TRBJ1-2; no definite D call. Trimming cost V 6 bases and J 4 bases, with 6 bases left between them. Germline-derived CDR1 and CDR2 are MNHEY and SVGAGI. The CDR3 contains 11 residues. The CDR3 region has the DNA TGTGCCAGCAGCTCCCTCTATGGCTACACCTTC. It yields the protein CASSSLYGYTF.

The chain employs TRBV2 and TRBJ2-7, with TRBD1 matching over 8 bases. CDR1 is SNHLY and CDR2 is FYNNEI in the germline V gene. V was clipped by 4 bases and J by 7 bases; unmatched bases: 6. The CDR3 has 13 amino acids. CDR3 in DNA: TGTGCCAGCAGTGTAACGACAGGGGATGAGCAGTACTTC. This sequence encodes CASSVTTGDEQYF.

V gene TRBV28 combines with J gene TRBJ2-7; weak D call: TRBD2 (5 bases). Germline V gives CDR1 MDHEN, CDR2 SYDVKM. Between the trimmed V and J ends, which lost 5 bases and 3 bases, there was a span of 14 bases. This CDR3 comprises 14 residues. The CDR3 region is CASSLTPGYYEQYF. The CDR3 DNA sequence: TGTGCCAGCAGTCTCACCCCGGGGTACTACGAGCAGTACTTC.

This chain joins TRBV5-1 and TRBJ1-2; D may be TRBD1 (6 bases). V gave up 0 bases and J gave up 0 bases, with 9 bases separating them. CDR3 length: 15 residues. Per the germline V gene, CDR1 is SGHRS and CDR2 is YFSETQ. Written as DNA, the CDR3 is TGCGCCAGCAGCTTGGACGGACAGACTAACTATGGCTACACCTTC. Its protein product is CASSLDGQTNYGYTF.

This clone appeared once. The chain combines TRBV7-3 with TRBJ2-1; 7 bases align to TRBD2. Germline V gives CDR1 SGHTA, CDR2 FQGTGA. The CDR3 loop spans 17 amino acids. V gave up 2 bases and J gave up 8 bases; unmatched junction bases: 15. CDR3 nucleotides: TGTGCCAGCAGCTTACCGGGGGAAGCGGGGAGGTCCCATGAGCAGTTCTTC. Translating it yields CASSLPGEAGRSHEQFF.

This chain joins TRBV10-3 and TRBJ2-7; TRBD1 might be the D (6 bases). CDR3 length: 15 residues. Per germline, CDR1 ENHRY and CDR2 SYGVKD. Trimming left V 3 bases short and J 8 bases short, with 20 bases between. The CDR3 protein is CAISERKGVPPKQYF. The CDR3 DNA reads TGTGCCATCAGTGAACGAAAGGGGGTCCCACCTAAGCAGTACTTC.

The CDR3 spells CASSLGGNYGYTF. DNA of the CDR3: TGTGCCAGCAGCTTAGGGGGCAACTATGGCTACACCTTC. The chain couples TRBV13 to TRBJ1-2, with unresolved D. Trimming cost V 0 bases and J 2 bases, with 4 bases left between them. Per the germline V gene, CDR1 is PRHDT and CDR2 is FYEKMQ (reference sequence). The CDR3 sequence is 13 residues long.

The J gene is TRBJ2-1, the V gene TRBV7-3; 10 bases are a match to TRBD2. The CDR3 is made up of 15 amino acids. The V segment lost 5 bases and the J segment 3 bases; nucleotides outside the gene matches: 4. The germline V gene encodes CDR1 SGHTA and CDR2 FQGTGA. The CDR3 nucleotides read TGTGCCAGCAGCCCCCGGACTAGCGGCTACAATGAGCAGTTCTTC. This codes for CASSPRTSGYNEQFF. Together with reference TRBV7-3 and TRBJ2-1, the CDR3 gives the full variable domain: GAGVSQTPSNKVTEKGKYVELRCDPISGHTALYWYRQSLGQGPEFLIYFQGTGAADDSGLPNDRFFAVRPEGSVSTLKIQRTERGDSAVYLCASSPRTSGYNEQFFGPGTRLTVL.

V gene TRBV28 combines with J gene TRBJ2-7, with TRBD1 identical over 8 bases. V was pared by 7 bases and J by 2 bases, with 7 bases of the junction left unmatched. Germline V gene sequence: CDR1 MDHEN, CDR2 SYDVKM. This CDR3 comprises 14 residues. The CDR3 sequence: CASTRTGSTYEQYF. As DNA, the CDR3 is TGTGCCAGCACCCGGACAGGGAGTACCTACGAGCAGTACTTC.

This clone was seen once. The CDR3 bases are TGTGCCAGCAGTGGGGGGTCCTATAATTCACCCCTCCACTTT. Its translation: CASSGGSYNSPLHF. The rearrangement links TRBV27 to TRBJ1-6; tentatively, D is TRBD1 (5 bases). The CDR3 has 14 residues. Trimming took off 5 bases at V and 1 base at J, with 6 bases between the two ends. Germline-derived CDR1 and CDR2 are MNHEY and SMNVEV (reference sequence).